This TCR beta chain originates from a study of T cell responses to AZD1222 COVID-19 vaccine. CDR1 is LNHDA and CDR2 is SQIVND in the germline V gene (reference sequence). This CDR3 spans 16 amino acids. V was pared by 2 bases and J by 2 bases, with 8 bases of the junction left unmatched. As regards this clone: Its cognate antigen is unknown.

Generated by immunoSEQ multiplex PCR, the TCRdb table keeps only in-frame clones and is missing some. This sample carries under 200,000 clones, about 83% of them seen once, and the ten largest clones take approximately 1%. Findings and caveats of the study: Donors skewed white British and female; clonal diversity was possibly underestimated.

The sequenced sample was peripheral blood, obtained 28 days after the second AZD1222 dose. The TCR comes from an adult who received the AZD1222 COVID-19 vaccine. The V and J genes are TRBV19 and TRBJ2-5; 7 bases agree with TRBD2. The CDR3 bases are TGTGCCAGTAGTATAAAACGACGGACTAGACAAGAGACCCAGTACTTC. This encodes CASSIKRRTRQETQYF.